This T cell receptor (beta chain) was retrieved from a study of blood T cell repertoires in COVID-19. Source study methods: Scientists estimated how many nucleated cells there were by amplifying reference gene primers. The method was immunoSEQ multiplex PCR; TCRdb's version includes in-frame clones alone and lacks a portion of them. The V and J calls and the clone size are those of that table, but D and trimming were determined from the DNA. The data contain around 120,000 clones, approximately 86% of them singletons. CDR3 size: 14 residues. Germline V gives CDR1 MNHEY, CDR2 SVGAGI. V lost 6 bases, J lost 5 bases, and 8 bases stayed unmatched.

This receptor was identified in a woman between 45 and 60 years old who had recovered from COVID-19. Sequencing was performed on PBMCs or T cells enriched from blood (not recorded which). The V gene is TRBV6-5, the J gene TRBJ2-7; 9 bases map to TRBD1. The CDR3 loop is CASSLQGALDEQYF. The CDR3 region has the DNA TGTGCCAGCAGCTTACAGGGGGCTCTGGACGAGCAGTACTTC.